The 8 T cell receptor beta chains below all came from one sample that was sequenced in a study of shared clonotypes between healthy human individuals. Clones were sequenced by immunoSEQ multiplex PCR, and TCRdb holds only the in-frame ones, with some missing. The data hold 2 million to 2.5 million clones, with more than 80% observed a single time. Sequenced input: naive CD4+ T cells from PBMCs. The sample's subset: CD45RA+ positively selected. These receptors came from a man aged 18 to 30 in good health. Some clones in this sample may be carry-over from other donors' samples.

V gene TRBV5-4 combines with J gene TRBJ2-5; a possible D gene is TRBD2 (6 bases). Trimming shortened V by 5 bases and J by 4 bases, and 15 bases separated the two germline ends. There are 14 residues in the CDR3. Germline V lookup: CDR1 SGHNT, CDR2 YYREEE (reference sequence). The CDR3 region has the DNA TGTGCCAGCAGTTCTCGGGAGTTAGGAGAGACCCAGTACTTC. Translation: CASSSRELGETQYF.

The chain uses TRBV30 and TRBJ1-2, with a tentative D call TRBD1 (6 bases). The V and J ends lost 3 bases and 4 bases respectively, with 15 bases between them. The germline gives CDR1 GTSNPN, CDR2 SVGIG (reference sequence). The CDR3 totals 14 residues. The CDR3 sequence is CAWRNRVLAYGYTF. CDR3 DNA sequence: TGTGCCTGGAGAAACAGGGTGCTAGCCTATGGCTACACCTTC.

The V and J genes are TRBV28 and TRBJ2-2; 10 bases are a match to TRBD2. V shed 7 bases and J 3 bases; nucleotides not matched to a gene: 11. Germline V gene data show CDR1 as MDHEN and CDR2 as SYDVKM. This CDR3 region has 17 residues. CDR3 region: CASKSGRAGWDTGELFF. The CDR3 DNA reads as TGTGCCAGCAAAAGCGGGAGGGCCGGTTGGGACACCGGGGAGCTGTTTTTT.

This chain links TRBV27 with TRBJ2-7; D gene unclear. Trimming stripped 4 bases from V and 2 bases from J, with 12 bases between. The length of the CDR3 is 14 residues. Germline lookup yields CDR1 MNHEY and CDR2 SMNVEV (reference sequence). CDR3 DNA sequence: TGTGCCAGCAGTTGGACGGCACAAACCTACGAGCAGTACTTC. It yields the protein CASSWTAQTYEQYF.

This chain joins TRBV5-4 and TRBJ2-7; perhaps TRBD2 as D (7 bases). V lost 2 bases and J 0 bases, leaving 18 bases between the germline ends. The CDR3 extends over 17 amino acids. The germline V gene has CDR1 SGHNT and CDR2 YYREEE (reference sequence). This CDR3 is CASSFPKGGGASYEQYF. CDR3 nucleotides: TGTGCCAGCAGCTTCCCCAAGGGAGGGGGAGCCTCCTACGAGCAGTACTTC.

The V and J genes are TRBV30 and TRBJ2-7; no clear D gene. The CDR3 is 12 residues long. Germline assignment: CDR1 GTSNPN and CDR2 SVGIG (reference sequence). V shed 4 bases and J shed 5 bases, with 12 bases lying between them. The CDR3 protein is CAWIPDIHEQYF. The CDR3 region has the DNA TGTGCCTGGATCCCGGATATCCACGAGCAGTACTTC. The whole variable domain, remainder taken from reference TRBV30 and TRBJ2-7, is SQTIHQWPATLVQPVGSPLSLECTVEGTSNPNLYWYRQAAGRGLQLLFYSVGIGQISSEVPQNLSASRPQDRQFILSSKKLLLSDSGFYLCAWIPDIHEQYFGPGTRLTVT.

This clone appeared once. The rearrangement joins TRBV19 to TRBJ2-3, with D possibly matching TRBD2 (6 bases). CDR1 LNHDA and CDR2 SQIVND come from the germline V gene (reference sequence). Trimming left V 3 bases short and J 2 bases short, with 15 bases between. The CDR3 is made up of 16 amino acids. This CDR3 reads CASSMPPGVSTDTQYF. The DNA of the CDR3 is TGTGCCAGTAGTATGCCTCCGGGGGTCTCCACAGATACGCAGTATTTT.

This rearrangement joins TRBV5-6 to TRBJ1-4; possible D gene TRBD1, 6 bases. This CDR3 contains 16 residues. V shed 0 bases and J shed 6 bases, with 15 bases lying between them. The germline V gene has CDR1 SGHDT and CDR2 YYEEEE. The CDR3 DNA is TGTGCCAGCAGCTTGGCCAGGGGAGCGGGGTATGAAAAACTGTTTTTT. Translation: CASSLARGAGYEKLFF.